Below, 27 T cell receptor beta chains from the same sample are listed, as sequenced in a study of cytomegalovirus exposure and HLA in healthy donors. This table comes from immunoSEQ multiplex PCR, and its TCRdb copy is limited to in-frame clones, with some not included. The sample contains some 190,000 clones, approximately 89% of which appear only once. The material sequenced was PBMCs. These receptors were taken from a man under 40 in good health and CMV-seropositive.

This clone was seen just once. V and J are TRBV2 and TRBJ2-3, with 9 nucleotides matching TRBD2. From germline, CDR1 is SNHLY and CDR2 FYNNEI. The CDR3 spans 16 residues. With V trimmed by 1 base and J by 2 bases, 4 bases remained unmatched. The CDR3 reads CASSEGAGGFTDTQYF. In DNA form, the CDR3 reads TGTGCCAGCAGTGAAGGAGCGGGGGGTTTCACAGATACGCAGTATTTT.

J is TRBJ2-5 and V is TRBV11-3, with D perhaps matching TRBD1 (6 bases). Trimming stripped 7 bases from V and 5 bases from J, with 14 bases between. The CDR3 consists of 13 residues. Germline V CDR1 and CDR2: SGHNT, YENEEA. The CDR3 DNA reads TGTGCCAGCACCCACAGGGCTTGGGAGACCCAGTACTTC. It yields the protein CASTHRAWETQYF.

This chain joins TRBV4-2 and TRBJ2-3, with unresolved D. Germline-derived CDR1 and CDR2 are LGHNA and YNFKEQ. Trimming shortened V by 2 bases and J by 0 bases, and 9 bases separated the two germline ends. CDR3 length equals 15 residues. CDR3 loop: CASSQRDPSTDTQYF. CDR3 coding DNA: TGTGCCAGCAGCCAACGAGATCCTAGCACAGATACGCAGTATTTT.

This clone was seen only a few times. V is TRBV6-1 and J is TRBJ2-1; 8 bases match TRBD2. Losses at the gene ends were 5 bases for V and 7 bases for J; bases not matched to a gene: 4. The germline V gene has CDR1 MNHNS and CDR2 SASEGT. The CDR3 covers 13 residues. As DNA, the CDR3 is TGTGCCAGCAGTACCGGACTAGCAAATGAGCAGTTCTTC. Protein: CASSTGLANEQFF.

The chain combines TRBV30 with TRBJ1-2, with 8 bases fitting TRBD1. Germline V gene sequence: CDR1 GTSNPN, CDR2 SVGIG (reference sequence). The CDR3 spans 13 residues. The V gene end was trimmed by 3 bases and the J gene end by 6 bases; junction bases not matched to a gene: 6. CDR3 DNA sequence: TGTGCCTGGAGATTCACAGGGGGTGATGGCTACACCTTC. This encodes CAWRFTGGDGYTF. The whole variable domain, filled in from reference TRBV30 and TRBJ1-2, reads SQTIHQWPATLVQPVGSPLSLECTVEGTSNPNLYWYRQAAGRGLQLLFYSVGIGQISSEVPQNLSASRPQDRQFILSSKKLLLSDSGFYLCAWRFTGGDGYTFGSGTRLTVV.

V is TRBV19 and J is TRBJ1-2; tentatively, D is TRBD1 (5 bases). There are 19 residues in the CDR3. Trimming left V 6 bases short and J 0 bases short, with 26 bases between. Per germline, CDR1 LNHDA and CDR2 SQIVND (reference sequence). The CDR3 loop is CASRQQAFRLQFSNYGYTF. CDR3 in DNA: TGTGCCAGTAGACAACAGGCATTCCGTCTTCAATTTTCTAACTATGGCTACACCTTC.

This chain links TRBV5-1 with TRBJ2-2; D not resolved. This CDR3 comprises 15 residues. Germline lookup yields CDR1 SGHRS and CDR2 YFSETQ. V lost 1 base, J lost 3 bases, and 10 bases lay in between. CDR3 sequence reads: CASSLSPDYTGELFF. The CDR3, as DNA: TGCGCCAGCAGCTTGTCCCCGGATTACACCGGGGAGCTGTTTTTT.

The chain has TRBV11-2 and TRBJ1-5, with a weak D call TRBD1 (5 bases). Germline-derived CDR1 and CDR2 are SGHAT and FQNNGV. V was shortened by 4 bases and J by 1 base, with 17 bases between the two germline ends. The CDR3 is 17 residues long. The CDR3 DNA follows: TGTGCCAGCAGCTCAGAGGCAGGGTGGGAAAGCAATCAGCCCCAGCATTTT. This encodes CASSSEAGWESNQPQHF.

The chain carries TRBV15 and TRBJ2-6, with a weak D call TRBD1 (5 bases). The V end was cut by 3 bases, the J end by 0 bases, with 15 bases between. The CDR3 is made up of 18 amino acids. The germline V gene has CDR1 LNHNV and CDR2 YYDKDF (reference sequence). CDR3 DNA: TGTGCCACCAGCAGCGACACGACAGCCTACTCTGGGGCCAACGTCCTGACTTTC. Amino acid sequence: CATSSDTTAYSGANVLTF.

The chain combines TRBV6-1 with TRBJ2-2; D uncertain. The CDR3 loop spans 14 amino acids. CDR1 MNHNS and CDR2 SASEGT come from the germline V gene. Trimming left V 7 bases short and J 1 base short, with 10 bases between. CDR3 amino acids: CASTLERNTGELFF. As DNA, the CDR3 is TGTGCCAGCACTCTGGAAAGGAACACCGGGGAGCTGTTTTTT.

This chain joins TRBV29-1 and TRBJ2-6; maybe TRBD2 (5 bases). Germline V gives CDR1 SQVTM, CDR2 ANQGSEA. The CDR3 contains 15 residues. Trimming removed 4 bases at V and 4 bases at J, with 14 bases between. The DNA for the CDR3 is TGCAGCGTTGCGATCGGCGGGCTCGGGGCCAACGTCCTGACTTTC. Translation gives CSVAIGGLGANVLTF.

This chain links TRBV14 with TRBJ1-4, with TRBD1 matching 7 bases. The CDR3 sequence is 13 residues long. Germline trimming cut 3 bases from V and 10 bases from J; bases unmatched to any gene: 5. CDR1 and CDR2 from the germline V gene are SGHDN and FVKESK. For the CDR3, the DNA is TGTGCCAGCAGCCAGGGACAGCACGGAAAACTGTTTTTT. Translation: CASSQGQHGKLFF.

The rearrangement links TRBV6-1 to TRBJ2-2; possibly TRBD2 for D (5 bases). This CDR3 has 12 amino acids. Germline V gene data show CDR1 as MNHNS and CDR2 as SASEGT. V was cut by 8 bases and J by 1 base, with 5 bases left in between. The chain's CDR3 is CASGGNTGELFF. DNA of the CDR3: TGTGCCAGCGGAGGGAACACCGGGGAGCTGTTTTTT.

This clone is a singleton in its sample. The rearrangement uses TRBV6-1 and TRBJ2-7, with D tentatively TRBD1 (6 bases). V lost 5 bases and J lost 6, with 17 bases in between. Per germline, CDR1 MNHNS and CDR2 SASEGT. The CDR3 consists of 14 residues. The CDR3 here is CASSLYNRVSEQYF. CDR3 nucleotide sequence: TGTGCCAGCAGTCTCTACAACAGGGTTTCCGAGCAGTACTTC.

The rearrangement joins TRBV14 to TRBJ1-2; D is undetermined. There are 13 residues in the CDR3. The germline CDR1 and CDR2 sequences are SGHDN and FVKESK. V lost 0 bases, J lost 7 bases, and 9 bases lay in between. The DNA for the CDR3 is TGTGCCAGCAGCCAAGAGGTGGGGAGTGGCTACACCTTC. This encodes CASSQEVGSGYTF.

The genes are TRBV6-5 and TRBJ2-1, with TRBD2 matching 15 bases. The CDR3 runs to 16 residues. The germline V gene encodes CDR1 MNHEY and CDR2 SVGAGI. V trimming: 0 bases; J trimming: 6 bases; junction bases outside the gene matches: 0. The chain's CDR3 is CASSYSGLAGGNEQFF. CDR3 in DNA: TGTGCCAGCAGTTACTCGGGACTAGCGGGGGGCAATGAGCAGTTCTTC.

This clone was counted between two and nine times. This rearrangement joins TRBV28 to TRBJ2-7, with D unresolved. This CDR3 is 11 amino acids long. Looked up from germline, CDR1 is MDHEN and CDR2 is SYDVKM. Between the trimmed V and J ends, which lost 3 bases and 5 bases, there was a span of 5 bases. CDR3 sequence: CASSFPDEQYF. As DNA, the CDR3 is TGTGCCAGCAGTTTTCCCGACGAGCAGTACTTC.

The gene calls are TRBV6-4 and TRBJ1-5; 10 bases line up with TRBD1. V shed 5 bases, J shed 6 bases, and the junction held 4 bases outside the gene matches. This CDR3 is built from 14 residues. From germline, CDR1 is MRHNA and CDR2 SNTAGT. CDR3 amino acids: CASSPTGGPQPQHF. CDR3 sequence (DNA): TGTGCCAGCAGTCCGACAGGGGGCCCTCAGCCCCAGCATTTT.

This clone occurred a few times. The CDR3 DNA reads TGTGCTAGTGGTTGGGGGACAGGGAACACCGGGGAGCTGTTTTTT. This gives the protein CASGWGTGNTGELFF. The V and J genes are TRBV12-5 and TRBJ2-2; 8 nucleotides align to TRBD1. The V and J ends lost 4 bases and 1 base, in that order; junction bases with no gene match: 2. The CDR3 length is 15 residues. Germline V gene sequence: CDR1 LGHNT, CDR2 FRNRAP.

V and J are TRBV7-3 and TRBJ2-3, with D perhaps TRBD2 (5 bases). The V and J ends lost 2 bases and 4 bases respectively, with 10 bases between them. CDR1 and CDR2 from the germline V gene are SGHTA and FQGTGA. This CDR3 comprises 14 residues. The chain's CDR3 is CASSLLGVSDTQYF. The CDR3 nucleotides read TGTGCCAGCAGCTTATTGGGAGTGTCAGATACGCAGTATTTT.

The J gene is TRBJ1-5, the V gene TRBV28; no firm D call. The germline V gene has CDR1 MDHEN and CDR2 SYDVKM. There are 12 residues in the CDR3. The V end was cut by 2 bases, the J end by 9 bases, with 8 bases between. The CDR3 here is CASSLITSPQHF. The CDR3 DNA sequence: TGTGCCAGCAGTTTAATCACGTCGCCCCAGCATTTT.

The rearrangement uses TRBV6-1 and TRBJ1-6; possibly TRBD1 for D (5 bases). The germline V and J ends were trimmed by 3 bases and 13 bases, with 13 bases remaining between them. Germline CDR1 MNHNS, CDR2 SASEGT. The CDR3 runs to 13 residues. CDR3 loop: CASSETAAGPLHF. Written as DNA, the CDR3 is TGTGCCAGCAGTGAGACAGCAGCCGGTCCCCTCCACTTT.

The CDR3 coding sequence is TGCGCCAGCAGCTTGGCCGGAAACAGATTAACCTACGAGCAGTACTTC. It is translated as CASSLAGNRLTYEQYF. The V call is TRBV5-1, the J call TRBJ2-7; no clear D. Germline CDR1 SGHRS, CDR2 YFSETQ. The length of the CDR3 is 16 residues. Trimming left V 0 bases short and J 2 bases short, with 15 bases between. The full variable domain, in which reference TRBV5-1 and TRBJ2-7 provide the parts outside the CDR3, is KAGVTQTPRYLIKTRGQQVTLSCSPISGHRSVSWYQQTPGQGLQFLFEYFSETQRNKGNFPGRFSGRQFSNSRSEMNVSTLELGDSALYLCASSLAGNRLTYEQYFGPGTRLTVT.

The chain links TRBV7-3 to TRBJ2-1; 12 nucleotides agree with TRBD2. This CDR3 spans 16 amino acids. With 5 bases clipped from V and 4 bases from J, the junction kept 6 bases outside the gene matches. Per germline, CDR1 SGHTA and CDR2 FQGTGA. CDR3 DNA sequence: TGTGCCAGCAGCCCGAATCTAGCGGGGGGGTACAATGAGCAGTTCTTC. It specifies CASSPNLAGGYNEQFF. Full variable domain (outside the CDR3, taken from reference TRBV7-3 and TRBJ2-1): GAGVSQTPSNKVTEKGKYVELRCDPISGHTALYWYRQSLGQGPEFLIYFQGTGAADDSGLPNDRFFAVRPEGSVSTLKIQRTERGDSAVYLCASSPNLAGGYNEQFFGPGTRLTVL.

This clone was detected once. This chain uses TRBV19 with TRBJ2-3, with TRBD1 as a possible D gene (5 bases). The CDR3 sequence is 14 residues long. V was trimmed by 6 bases and J by 1 base, leaving 11 bases between them. Germline CDR1 is LNHDA and CDR2 is SQIVND (reference sequence). CDR3 nucleotides: TGTGCCAGTAGCCGGACACGGGGCACAGATACGCAGTATTTT. Translating it yields CASSRTRGTDTQYF. The variable domain in full, with the rest retrieved from reference TRBV19 and TRBJ2-3, is DGGITQSPKYLFRKEGQNVTLSCEQNLNHDAMYWYRQDPGQGLRLIYYSQIVNDFQKGDIAEGYSVSREKKESFPLTVTSAQKNPTAFYLCASSRTRGTDTQYFGPGTRLTVL.

This clone has a single count. The chain employs TRBV6-5 and TRBJ2-5; no firm D call. This CDR3 region has 14 residues. The V end lost 5 bases, the J end lost 7 bases, and 17 bases lay between the germline ends. The germline gives CDR1 MNHEY, CDR2 SVGAGI. The CDR3 region is CASSHRAELGTQYF. In nucleotides, the CDR3 is TGTGCCAGCAGTCACCGGGCTGAGTTGGGGACCCAGTACTTC.

The rearrangement uses TRBV6-5 and TRBJ1-5, with D perhaps matching TRBD1 (5 bases). Per germline, CDR1 MNHEY and CDR2 SVGAGI. V lost 1 base to trimming and J lost 5 bases, with 6 bases between them. CDR3 length: 13 residues. DNA for the CDR3: TGTGCCAGCAGTTACTTAGGGGATCAGCCCCAGCATTTT. Its translation is CASSYLGDQPQHF.